This T cell receptor (beta chain) is from a study of OX40 agonist ivuxolimab in advanced cancers. Background on the study: Patients took ivuxolimab, an agonistic anti-OX40 (CD134) antibody. At 0.01 to 10 mg/kg, ivuxolimab was administered intravenously to patients every 2 weeks. Allowance was made for prior anti-PD-1, anti-PD-L1 or anti-CTLA-4 therapy, and about 44% had some.

Overall study findings and caveats: Circulating CD4+ and CD8+ T cells showed clonal expansion by week 6 at 0.1 to 3.0 mg/kg.

The CDR3 spans 14 residues. Germline CDR1 ENHRY, CDR2 SYGVKD. V was cut by 6 bases and J by 3 bases, with 11 bases left in between. By frequency in the sample, this clone is medium-sized. Antigen: not known. Some clones are missing from TCRdb's copy, which holds only in-frame ones; the method was immunoSEQ multiplex PCR. The sample records approximately 60,000 clones, roughly 85% being singletons. The sample consisted of CD4+ or CD8+ T cells sorted from blood, taken in a trial of the OX40 agonist ivuxolimab. The receptor comes from an adult with an advanced solid tumor such as melanoma, head and neck, liver or kidney cancer. The gene calls are TRBV10-3 and TRBJ1-4, with a possible D match to TRBD1 (6 bases). CDR3 loop: CAIRPQGPNEKLFF. CDR3 nucleotides: TGTGCCATCAGGCCACAGGGACCTAATGAAAAACTGTTTTTT.